Each of the 31 T cell receptor beta chains below was sequenced from the same sample in a study of cytomegalovirus exposure and HLA in healthy donors. Clones were sequenced by immunoSEQ multiplex PCR, and TCRdb holds only the in-frame ones, with some missing. The profile shows nearly 200,000 clones, roughly 84% of them singletons. Sample: PBMCs. The receptor source for this set is a woman in her 30s in good health and CMV-seropositive.

The chain recombines TRBV19 with TRBJ1-1; TRBD1 might be the D (5 bases). The ends were cut back, 5 bases at V and 6 bases at J, with 13 bases in the middle. In germline, CDR1 is LNHDA, CDR2 SQIVND (reference sequence). The CDR3 consists of 13 residues. DNA of the CDR3: TGTGCCAGTAGTCTAACGGGGGTGGCTGAAGCTTTCTTT. Its protein product is CASSLTGVAEAFF.

V is TRBV5-1 and J is TRBJ2-2; 12 positions match TRBD2. V trimming: 5 bases; J trimming: 5 bases; junction bases outside the gene matches: 7. The length of the CDR3 is 16 residues. Looked up from germline, CDR1 is SGHRS and CDR2 is YFSETQ. CDR3 sequence reads: CASRATSGSGTGELFF. The CDR3 DNA reads TGCGCCAGCAGGGCGACTAGCGGGAGTGGGACCGGGGAGCTGTTTTTT. The full variable domain, completed using reference TRBV5-1 and TRBJ2-2, is KAGVTQTPRYLIKTRGQQVTLSCSPISGHRSVSWYQQTPGQGLQFLFEYFSETQRNKGNFPGRFSGRQFSNSRSEMNVSTLELGDSALYLCASRATSGSGTGELFFGEGSRLTVL.

The gene calls are TRBV9 and TRBJ2-7; D gene ambiguous. CDR3 length equals 14 residues. Trimming pared 0 bases from V and 3 bases from J, leaving 10 bases between. Per the germline V gene, CDR1 is SGDLS and CDR2 is YYNGEE. The CDR3 reads CASSVGAGNYEQYF. The CDR3 DNA sequence: TGTGCCAGCAGCGTAGGGGCAGGAAACTACGAGCAGTACTTC.

The CDR3: CAISGGTGKYEQYF. CDR3 coding DNA: TGTGCCATCAGTGGCGGGACAGGAAAATACGAGCAGTACTTC. The chain recombines TRBV10-3 with TRBJ2-7; 8 bases match TRBD1. Losses at the gene ends were 4 bases for V and 4 bases for J; bases not matched to a gene: 6. Germline V gene sequence: CDR1 ENHRY, CDR2 SYGVKD. This CDR3 region has 14 residues.

Only one count was recorded for this clone. The chain uses TRBV5-1 and TRBJ2-7, with 7 bases that match TRBD1. V was clipped by 2 bases and J by 3 bases; unmatched bases: 5. This CDR3 has 14 amino acids. Germline CDR1 SGHRS, CDR2 YFSETQ. This CDR3 is CASSFDRAGYEQYF. DNA for the CDR3: TGCGCCAGCAGCTTTGACAGGGCGGGCTACGAGCAGTACTTC. Combining the CDR3 with reference TRBV5-1 and TRBJ2-7 gives the whole variable domain KAGVTQTPRYLIKTRGQQVTLSCSPISGHRSVSWYQQTPGQGLQFLFEYFSETQRNKGNFPGRFSGRQFSNSRSEMNVSTLELGDSALYLCASSFDRAGYEQYFGPGTRLTVT.

A note on this clone: Other DNA sequences within the sample encode an identical CDR3. The rearrangement uses TRBV29-1 and TRBJ2-5; TRBD1 is a possible D gene (5 bases). V lost 3 bases to trimming and J lost 2 bases, with 7 bases between them. The CDR3 has 12 amino acids. Germline V gene data show CDR1 as SQVTM and CDR2 as ANQGSEA. This chain's CDR3 is CSVDDRQETQYF. The CDR3 DNA is TGCAGCGTTGACGACAGACAAGAGACCCAGTACTTC.

The chain employs TRBV7-3 and TRBJ2-2; D remains unclear. V was pared by 5 bases and J by 3 bases, with 10 bases between. This CDR3 contains 14 residues. Germline assignment: CDR1 SGHTA and CDR2 FQGTGA. The CDR3 reads CASSLIPDTGELFF. The DNA for the CDR3 is TGTGCCAGCAGCCTAATTCCAGACACCGGGGAGCTGTTTTTT.

The chain carries TRBV5-8 and TRBJ1-5, with D possibly TRBD1 on 6 matching bases. The ends were cut back, 3 bases at V and 5 bases at J, with 9 bases in the middle. The germline V gene encodes CDR1 SGHTS and CDR2 YDEGEE. The CDR3 runs 13 residues. CDR3 sequence: CASSSGADQPQHF. In DNA form, the CDR3 reads TGTGCCAGCAGCTCAGGGGCCGATCAGCCCCAGCATTTT.

The V call is TRBV10-3, the J call TRBJ2-1; D not certain. In germline, CDR1 is ENHRY, CDR2 SYGVKD. This CDR3 is built from 16 residues. Between the trimmed V and J ends, which lost 0 bases and 8 bases, there was a span of 17 bases. The CDR3 protein is CAISESRKAVMDEQFF. CDR3 sequence (DNA): TGTGCCATCAGTGAGTCGCGGAAGGCGGTCATGGATGAGCAGTTCTTC.

The gene calls are TRBV18 and TRBJ1-5, with no clear D. Germline V gene lookup returns CDR1 KGHSH and CDR2 LQKENI. There are 14 residues in the CDR3. The V end was cut by 3 bases, the J end by 2 bases, with 8 bases between. The DNA of the CDR3 is TGTGCCAGCTCACCGAGTACGGGCAATCAGCCCCAGCATTTT. Translated, it gives CASSPSTGNQPQHF. Looking up the rest from reference TRBV18 and TRBJ1-5 gives the full variable domain: NAGVMQNPRHLVRRRGQEARLRCSPMKGHSHVYWYRQLPEEGLKFMVYLQKENIIDESGMPKERFSAEFPKEGPSILRIQQVVRGDSAAYFCASSPSTGNQPQHFGDGTRLSIL.

The chain carries TRBV15 and TRBJ2-3; D gene ambiguous. Trimming pared 0 bases from V and 0 bases from J, leaving 10 bases between. The length of the CDR3 is 16 residues. Germline assignment: CDR1 LNHNV and CDR2 YYDKDF (reference sequence). The CDR3 DNA reads as TGTGCCACCAGCAGAGATCTCACGGGTAGCACAGATACGCAGTATTTT. It is translated as CATSRDLTGSTDTQYF.

The J gene is TRBJ2-1, the V gene TRBV7-6; D may be TRBD1 (5 bases). Trimming cost V 7 bases and J 9 bases, with 16 bases left between them. Germline values: CDR1 SGHVS, CDR2 FNYEAQ. This CDR3 is built from 13 residues. DNA for the CDR3: TGTGCCAGCAAATCTGGGGCCGAAGGTGAGCAGTTCTTC. This translates into CASKSGAEGEQFF. Full variable domain (remainder filled in from reference TRBV7-6 and TRBJ2-1): GAGVSQSPRYKVTKRGQDVALRCDPISGHVSLYWYRQALGQGPEFLTYFNYEAQQDKSGLPNDRFSAERPEGSISTLTIQRTEQRDSAMYRCASKSGAEGEQFFGPGTRLTVL.

This chain connects TRBV10-1 to TRBJ2-7; weak D call: TRBD2 (5 bases). Looked up from germline, CDR1 is WNHNN and CDR2 is SYGVQD (reference sequence). Trimming pared 1 base from V and 2 bases from J, leaving 15 bases between. This CDR3 is 16 amino acids long. The chain's CDR3 is CASSELVGVGPYEQYF. In DNA, the CDR3 is TGCGCCAGCAGTGAGTTGGTGGGAGTAGGTCCCTACGAGCAGTACTTC.

The chain couples TRBV28 to TRBJ1-1; 9 nucleotides align to TRBD1. Looked up from germline, CDR1 is MDHEN and CDR2 is SYDVKM. V dropped 5 bases and J dropped 10; count of bases not matched to a gene: 11. The CDR3 is 14 amino acids. CDR3 nucleotide sequence: TGTGCCAGCAGTCTCATGGACAGGGGAATGGTAGCTTTCTTT. Protein: CASSLMDRGMVAFF. Full variable domain (outside the CDR3, taken from reference TRBV28 and TRBJ1-1): DVKVTQSSRYLVKRTGEKVFLECVQDMDHENMFWYRQDPGLGLRLIYFSYDVKMKEKGDIPEGYSVSREKKERFSLILESASTNQTSMYLCASSLMDRGMVAFFGQGTRLTVV.

This clone was observed a single time. The chain joins TRBV10-3 to TRBJ2-7; TRBD1 matches 8 bases. Trimming cost V 7 bases and J 3 bases; bases outside gene matches: 2. This CDR3 has 12 amino acids. Germline V lookup: CDR1 ENHRY, CDR2 SYGVKD. In DNA form, the CDR3 reads TGTGCCATCAATGGACAGGGCTACGAGCAGTACTTC. Protein product: CAINGQGYEQYF.

The CDR3 reads CAISRTGDEAFF. CDR3 nucleotide sequence: TGTGCCATCAGTCGGACAGGGGATGAAGCTTTCTTT. The J gene is TRBJ1-1, the V gene TRBV10-3; the match to TRBD1 covers 9 bases. After removal of 5 bases from V and 7 bases from J, the junction contained 2 bases not matched to a gene. This CDR3 has 12 amino acids. In germline, CDR1 is ENHRY, CDR2 SYGVKD.

J is TRBJ2-7 and V is TRBV11-3; TRBD1 aligns across 7 bases. Germline loops: CDR1 SGHNT, CDR2 YENEEA. The CDR3 runs to 14 residues. The V segment lost 5 bases and the J segment 5 bases; nucleotides outside the gene matches: 9. The chain's CDR3 is CASSEGQYRDEQYF. For the CDR3, the DNA is TGTGCCAGCAGCGAGGGACAGTATCGGGACGAGCAGTACTTC.

The rearrangement links TRBV7-9 to TRBJ2-3, with 9 positions matching TRBD2. V dropped 7 bases and J dropped 3; count of bases not matched to a gene: 11. The CDR3 consists of 16 residues. Per the germline V gene, CDR1 is SEHNR and CDR2 is FQNEAQ (reference sequence). The CDR3 region has the DNA TGTGCCAGCAATCCCAATAGCGGGAGCCCGACAGATACGCAGTATTTT. Its protein product is CASNPNSGSPTDTQYF.

V usage is TRBV5-1 and J usage is TRBJ2-2, with a weak D call TRBD1 (5 bases). This CDR3 comprises 13 residues. CDR1 is SGHRS and CDR2 is YFSETQ in the germline V gene. V gave up 5 bases and J gave up 4 bases, with 9 bases separating them. The CDR3 spells CASRGQGTGELFF. The CDR3 coding sequence is TGCGCCAGCAGAGGGCAGGGCACCGGGGAGCTGTTTTTT.

The CDR3 DNA is TGCGCCAGCAGCCATAAAAGCGGCTACACAGATACGCAGTATTTT. This gives the protein CASSHKSGYTDTQYF. The V and J genes are TRBV5-1 and TRBJ2-3, with D tentatively TRBD2 (5 bases). The ends were cut back, 4 bases at V and 2 bases at J, with 14 bases in the middle. The CDR3 consists of 15 residues. Germline V CDR1 and CDR2: SGHRS, YFSETQ. Full variable domain (remainder filled in from reference TRBV5-1 and TRBJ2-3): KAGVTQTPRYLIKTRGQQVTLSCSPISGHRSVSWYQQTPGQGLQFLFEYFSETQRNKGNFPGRFSGRQFSNSRSEMNVSTLELGDSALYLCASSHKSGYTDTQYFGPGTRLTVL.

This clone has a single count. The V and J genes are TRBV18 and TRBJ1-2; the match to TRBD1 covers 10 bases. The CDR3 has 14 amino acids. Trimming removed 6 bases from V and 3 bases from J; junction bases left unmatched: 4. CDR1 is KGHSH, CDR2 LQKENI, per germline. The CDR3 region is CASSPGQGHYGYTF. As DNA, the CDR3 is TGTGCCAGCTCTCCGGGACAGGGGCACTATGGCTACACCTTC.

The rearrangement links TRBV20-1 to TRBJ1-2; 8 bases match TRBD1. V was pared by 6 bases and J by 6 bases, with 3 bases of the junction left unmatched. CDR1 DFQATT and CDR2 SNEGSKA come from the germline V gene (reference sequence). The CDR3 has 11 amino acids. CDR3 sequence (DNA): TGCAGTGCCACGACAGGGGATGGCTACACCTTC. This gives the protein CSATTGDGYTF.

This clone showed up just a few times. The rearrangement joins TRBV27 to TRBJ2-2; D ambiguous. Looked up from germline, CDR1 is MNHEY and CDR2 is SMNVEV (reference sequence). The CDR3 runs 13 residues. Trimming shortened V by 5 bases and J by 0 bases, and 4 bases separated the two germline ends. The CDR3 spells CASSPANTGELFF. The CDR3 DNA follows: TGTGCCAGCAGTCCAGCGAACACCGGGGAGCTGTTTTTT.

This rearrangement joins TRBV5-1 to TRBJ1-2; D is possibly TRBD1 (6 bases). Trimming took off 1 base at V and 6 bases at J, with 10 bases between the two ends. The CDR3 totals 13 residues. Germline V gives CDR1 SGHRS, CDR2 YFSETQ. Written as DNA, the CDR3 is TGCGCCAGCAGCTTGTGGGGGGGCCATGGCTACACCTTC. Protein sequence: CASSLWGGHGYTF. The full variable domain, its missing parts supplied by reference TRBV5-1 and TRBJ1-2, is KAGVTQTPRYLIKTRGQQVTLSCSPISGHRSVSWYQQTPGQGLQFLFEYFSETQRNKGNFPGRFSGRQFSNSRSEMNVSTLELGDSALYLCASSLWGGHGYTFGSGTRLTVV.

This clone was counted a single time. CDR3 region: CASSYRAPEAFF. The CDR3 DNA is TGTGCCAGCAGTTACAGGGCCCCTGAAGCTTTCTTT. J is TRBJ1-1 and V is TRBV7-2; D possibly corresponds to TRBD1 (6 bases). The CDR3 totals 12 residues. Germline values: CDR1 SGHTA, CDR2 FQGNSA. V lost 6 bases and J 6 bases, leaving 11 bases between the germline ends.

J is TRBJ1-1 and V is TRBV28; 7 bases align to TRBD1. V trimming: 8 bases; J trimming: 0 bases; junction bases outside the gene matches: 0. The CDR3 is made up of 12 amino acids. Germline V gene sequence: CDR1 MDHEN, CDR2 SYDVKM. The DNA of the CDR3 is TGTGCCAGCGGGACAGTGAACACTGAAGCTTTCTTT. Its translation: CASGTVNTEAFF.

CDR3 in DNA: TGTGCCAGCAGTGAACCTAGAGCGGGGTACAATGAGCAGTTCTTC. Protein sequence: CASSEPRAGYNEQFF. J is TRBJ2-1 and V is TRBV6-1, with 7 bases aligning to TRBD2. The CDR3 contains 15 residues. Germline V lookup: CDR1 MNHNS, CDR2 SASEGT. The ends lost 2 bases at V and 4 bases at J; junction bases unmatched: 5.

The chain employs TRBV2 and TRBJ2-1; 15 nucleotides align to TRBD2. V shed 6 bases, J shed 8 bases, and the junction held 5 bases outside the gene matches. There are 15 residues in the CDR3. In germline, CDR1 is SNHLY, CDR2 FYNNEI. The CDR3: CASRVGLAGGDEQFF. The CDR3 DNA reads as TGTGCCAGCAGGGTAGGACTAGCGGGAGGGGATGAGCAGTTCTTC.

This sequence joins TRBV5-1 and TRBJ2-3; possible D gene TRBD2, 5 bases. The germline V and J ends were trimmed by 1 base and 3 bases, with 18 bases remaining between them. The germline V gene has CDR1 SGHRS and CDR2 YFSETQ. The CDR3 is 17 amino acids. The CDR3 bases are TGCGCCAGCAGCTTGACTAGTCCTACCGATGGGACAGATACGCAGTATTTT. Encoded protein: CASSLTSPTDGTDTQYF.

The chain has TRBV2 and TRBJ2-7; D is undetermined. CDR1 and CDR2 (germline): SNHLY, FYNNEI. V was clipped by 4 bases and J by 4 bases, with 8 bases between them. The CDR3 is 12 residues long. The CDR3 here is CASSVSRYEQYF. CDR3 DNA: TGTGCCAGCAGTGTATCCAGATACGAGCAGTACTTC.

The gene calls are TRBV15 and TRBJ2-7; 8 bases align to TRBD1. The germline V gene encodes CDR1 LNHNV and CDR2 YYDKDF (reference sequence). With V trimmed by 1 base and J by 5 bases, 7 bases remained unmatched. The CDR3 contains 15 residues. The CDR3 DNA follows: TGTGCCACCAGCAGAGTACGACAGGGGCCCAACGAGCAGTACTTC. Translating it yields CATSRVRQGPNEQYF.